This is a list of T cell receptor beta chains from one sample in a study of OX40 agonist ivuxolimab in advanced cancers. Produced via immunoSEQ multiplex PCR; TCRdb's table is partial and in-frame only. The repertoire holds more than 50,000 clones, 84% seen once, with 2.4% in the top ten. The source material was CD4+ or CD8+ T cells sorted from blood, sampled in a trial of the OX40 agonist ivuxolimab. Receptors originate from an adult with an advanced solid tumor such as melanoma, head and neck, liver or kidney cancer. The CDR3 runs from the conserved cysteine through the conserved F or W. D genes are given only for firm matches. Rows give clone size only sometimes, using once, few, many, or a class for an expanded clone.

d_call	v_call	clone_size	j_call	cdr3_nt	cdr3_aa
TRBD1	TRBV7-3	-	TRBJ2-7	TGTGCCAGCAGCACACAGGGGGCGGGGTCCTACGAGCAGTACTTC	CASSTQGAGSYEQYF
-	TRBV7-3	once	TRBJ2-7	TGTGCCAGCAGCCTCGACAGGTTTTCCTACGAGCAGTACTTC	CASSLDRFSYEQYF
TRBD2	TRBV6-1	-	TRBJ2-5	TGTGCCAGCAGGGCAAGCGGGGGGGCCCTAGAGACCCAGTACTTC	CASRASGGALETQYF
-	TRBV19	-	TRBJ1-4	TGTGCCAGTAGGCGCTTCGGCGAAAGTGGTGAAAAACTGTTTTTT	CASRRFGESGEKLFF
-	TRBV15	-	TRBJ1-2	TGTGCCACCAGCAGAGATCTAATGGGCGGGCTCAGGGGCTACACCTTC	CATSRDLMGGLRGYTF
TRBD1	TRBV19	once	TRBJ1-1	TGTGCCAGTAGTCCCGGGACAGGGAGGGCGAACACTGAAGCTTTCTTT	CASSPGTGRANTEAFF
-	TRBV6-1	few	TRBJ1-2	TGTGCCAGCAGCCATGTTTTCGGAGGCTACACCTTC	CASSHVFGGYTF
TRBD1	TRBV9	-	TRBJ2-2	TGTGCCAGCAGCGTAGGGGACAGGTCAACCGGGGAGCTGTTTTTT	CASSVGDRSTGELFF
-	TRBV9	-	TRBJ1-4	TGTGCCAGCAGCGTAAGCAGCTCTAGCGAAAAACTGTTTTTT	CASSVSSSSEKLFF
-	TRBV19	few	TRBJ2-7	TGTGCCAGTAAGGACAAGCCCTCATCCTACGAGCAGTACTTC	CASKDKPSSYEQYF
TRBD2	TRBV4-2	once	TRBJ2-5	TGTGCCAGCAGCCGCACAAGAGCGGGGGGGCTGGAGACCCAGTACTTC	CASSRTRAGGLETQYF
TRBD1	TRBV9	-	TRBJ1-2	TGTGCCAGCAACCGACAGGGCCAAGTTGGCTACACCTTC	CASNRQGQVGYTF
-	TRBV7-2	-	TRBJ1-1	TGTGCCAGCAGCCCGGGGAGGAGCACTGAAGCTTTCTTT	CASSPGRSTEAFF
-	TRBV7-8	-	TRBJ2-3	TGTGCCAGCAGCCCCCTTACAAACTCGGGGACAGATACGCAGTATTTT	CASSPLTNSGTDTQYF
-	TRBV27	-	TRBJ1-2	TGTGCCAGCAGCCCGCGGGCATCTGGGTATGGCTACACCTTC	CASSPRASGYGYTF
-	TRBV6-5	-	TRBJ1-2	TGTGCCAGCAGTTCGCGGGCCCCAAACTATGGCTACACCTTC	CASSSRAPNYGYTF
-	TRBV2	-	TRBJ2-1	TGTGCCAGCAGTCCCAGACTGAACAATGAGCAGTTCTTC	CASSPRLNNEQFF
TRBD2	TRBV2	-	TRBJ2-3	TGTGCCAGCAAGTTCGCGGGGGGCCAGGCAGATACGCAGTATTTT	CASKFAGGQADTQYF
TRBD2	TRBV9	-	TRBJ2-1	TGTGCCAGCAGCGTGTCTAGCGGATGGTACAATGAGCAGTTCTTC	CASSVSSGWYNEQFF
-	TRBV4-3	few	TRBJ1-1	TGCGCCAGCAGCCAAGGGGTTCACACTGAAGCTTTCTTT	CASSQGVHTEAFF
TRBD2	TRBV27	-	TRBJ2-2	TGTGCCAGCAGTTCCCTCCCCGGGACTAGCGGGGTCACCGGGGAGCTGTTTTTT	CASSSLPGTSGVTGELFF
-	TRBV19	-	TRBJ2-3	TGTGCCAGTAGTATCTCAGGGACCTCCGGCGGTACGCAGTATTTT	CASSISGTSGGTQYF
TRBD2	TRBV6-6	-	TRBJ2-7	TGTGCCAGCAGTCGGACTAGGAGATACGAGCAGTACTTC	CASSRTRRYEQYF
-	TRBV15	-	TRBJ1-4	TGTGCCACCAGCAGAGATGCTGGAGGGGTGGAAAAACTGTTTTTT	CATSRDAGGVEKLFF
TRBD1	TRBV5-1	-	TRBJ1-6	TGCGCCAGCAGGGGTGCTCCTACGACAGGGGTCAATTCACCCCTCCACTTT	CASRGAPTTGVNSPLHF
TRBD1	TRBV28	-	TRBJ1-2	TGTGCCAGCAGTATAATCACAGGGGGCATTCGCTATGGCTACACCTTC	CASSIITGGIRYGYTF
TRBD1	TRBV6-1	-	TRBJ2-3	TGTGCCAGCAGTGGATCAAGGGACAGATACACAGATACGCAGTATTTT	CASSGSRDRYTDTQYF
-	TRBV28	-	TRBJ2-2	TGTGCCAGCAGGTTGAACACCGGGGAGCTGTTTTTT	CASRLNTGELFF
TRBD1	TRBV28	-	TRBJ1-4	TGTGCCAGCAGTTTATTTGGGACAGGGACTGAAAAACTGTTTTTT	CASSLFGTGTEKLFF
-	TRBV2	few	TRBJ1-5	TGTGCCAGCAGAATTGATGGCCTTAGCAATCAGCCCCAGCATTTT	CASRIDGLSNQPQHF
-	TRBV19	-	TRBJ1-1	TGTGCCAGTAGTACCCGGAGAGGGGGAGGAAACACTGAAGCTTTCTTT	CASSTRRGGGNTEAFF
-	TRBV2	-	TRBJ1-5	TGTGCCAGCAGTGAATTTCGGAATAGCAATCAGCCCCAGCATTTT	CASSEFRNSNQPQHF
-	TRBV5-1	-	TRBJ1-3	TGCGCCAGCAGCTTGGAGAGCAGCTCTGGAAACACCATATATTTT	CASSLESSSGNTIYF
-	TRBV7-3	-	TRBJ1-1	TGTGCCAGCAGCTTATCCTCAGGGATGAACACTGAAGCTTTCTTT	CASSLSSGMNTEAFF
-	TRBV2	-	TRBJ1-6	TGTGCCAGCAGTGAAGCTTCAGGGACCTCAAATTCACCCCTCCACTTT	CASSEASGTSNSPLHF
-	TRBV14	-	TRBJ1-1	TGTGCCAGCAGCCTCCTTATGGTGGCCCTGAACACTGAAGCTTTCTTT	CASSLLMVALNTEAFF
TRBD2	TRBV7-3	-	TRBJ2-3	TGTGCCAGCAGCTCAGTCGGGGGGGCCGGAGCAACAGATACGCAGTATTTT	CASSSVGGAGATDTQYF
-	TRBV7-9	-	TRBJ1-1	TGTGCCAGCAGAGGAGGGTGGAACACTGAAGCTTTCTTT	CASRGGWNTEAFF
TRBD1	TRBV10-3	-	TRBJ1-1	TGTGCCATCCGGAGAAAACAGGGGACTGAAGCTTTCTTT	CAIRRKQGTEAFF
-	TRBV7-6	once	TRBJ1-2	TGTGCCAGCAGCTTAGGGACGGGGAATGCTGGCTACACCTTC	CASSLGTGNAGYTF
-	TRBV7-2	-	TRBJ1-1	TGTGCCAGCAGCTTAATGGGACGGGGTAACACTGAAGCTTTCTTT	CASSLMGRGNTEAFF
-	TRBV5-1	-	TRBJ1-1	TGCGCCAGCAGCCCCGGGACTTCTAACACTGAAGCTTTCTTT	CASSPGTSNTEAFF
TRBD2	TRBV4-1	-	TRBJ2-7	TGCGCCAGCAGCCAAGGACCCTCCCTAGCGGGGGGCTACGAGCAGTACTTC	CASSQGPSLAGGYEQYF
TRBD2	TRBV5-5	-	TRBJ2-5	TGTGCCAGCAGCTTTGTTAGCGGGTCCGAGACCCAGTACTTC	CASSFVSGSETQYF
TRBD2	TRBV7-6	-	TRBJ2-5	TGTGCCAGCAGCTTAGCGGCTAGCGGGGGGGAAGAGACCCAGTACTTC	CASSLAASGGEETQYF
-	TRBV7-6	-	TRBJ1-1	TGTGCCAGCAGCAGCTTCTCGGGGGCGAACACTGAAGCTTTCTTT	CASSSFSGANTEAFF
-	TRBV2	once	TRBJ1-2	TGTGCCAGCAAGATAGGGACGAGCTATGGCTACACCTTC	CASKIGTSYGYTF